The following is a T cell receptor beta chain sequence with its context. Its antigen is not known. This entry belongs to a study of T cell responses to AZD1222 COVID-19 vaccine. General study findings and limits: Donors were largely white British and mainly female; clonal diversity was possibly underestimated. The study found Spike-specific TCR breadth and depth rose after two AZD1222 doses.

The CDR3 is made up of 12 amino acids. Deletions cut 2 bases from V and 3 bases from J, with 4 bases between. Germline values: CDR1 MGHRA, CDR2 YSYEKL. Sequencing used immunoSEQ multiplex PCR; TCRdb keeps in-frame clones, though not all of them. The profile shows about 190,000 clones, roughly 91% of them singletons. The chain has TRBV4-1 and TRBJ1-2; D gene uncertain. This specimen was peripheral blood, taken on day 0 of AZD1222 vaccination. The clonotype was recovered from an adult in good health. CDR3 amino acids: CASSQPDYGYTF. CDR3 bases: TGCGCCAGCAGCCAACCAGACTATGGCTACACCTTC.